These 26 T cell receptor beta chains originate from one sample sequenced in a study of shared clonotypes between healthy human individuals. The method was immunoSEQ multiplex PCR; TCRdb's version includes in-frame clones alone and lacks a portion of them. In the table there are 2 million to 3 million clones, around 94% of which are singletons. Sequencing was performed on naive CD4+ T cells sorted from blood. Described subset: CD45RA+ positively selected. These receptors all come from a man aged 18 to 29 in good health.

This chain uses TRBV30 with TRBJ1-5, with no clear D. The CDR3 length is 15 residues. V lost 0 bases to trimming and J lost 3 bases, with 12 bases between them. CDR1 GTSNPN and CDR2 SVGIG come from the germline V gene (reference sequence). This CDR3 is CAWSVKVLDNQPQHF. The CDR3 region has the DNA TGTGCCTGGAGTGTAAAGGTTTTGGACAATCAGCCCCAGCATTTT.

The J gene is TRBJ2-5, the V gene TRBV4-1; a possible D gene is TRBD2 (5 bases). Germline V lookup: CDR1 MGHRA, CDR2 YSYEKL. With 0 bases removed from V and 0 bases from J, the gap between germline ends came to 14 bases. This CDR3 has 17 residues. CDR3 sequence reads: CASSQDYGGLYQETQYF. Written as DNA, the CDR3 is TGCGCCAGCAGCCAAGATTACGGCGGGTTGTACCAAGAGACCCAGTACTTC.

The CDR3 DNA follows: TGTGCCAGCAGCGTAGTCGGCGGGCTCGCCACTGGGGCCAACGTCCTGACTTTC. Protein product: CASSVVGGLATGANVLTF. The rearrangement joins TRBV9 to TRBJ2-6; maybe TRBD2 (5 bases). This CDR3 has 18 amino acids. V was clipped by 0 bases and J by 2 bases, with 15 bases between them. CDR1 SGDLS and CDR2 YYNGEE come from the germline V gene.

Regarding this clone: This CDR3 is also generated by other DNA sequences in the sample. The chain is built from TRBV30 and TRBJ2-5, with D unclear. V lost 3 bases to trimming and J lost 5 bases, with 10 bases between them. CDR3 length: 12 amino acids. CDR1 and CDR2 (germline): GTSNPN, SVGIG (reference sequence). Written as DNA, the CDR3 is TGTGCCTGGAGGGGGTTAGCCGAGACCCAGTACTTC. Its protein is CAWRGLAETQYF.

The chain recombines TRBV28 with TRBJ1-6; 11 positions agree with TRBD1. CDR3 length: 16 amino acids. V was pared by 4 bases and J by 5 bases, with 4 bases of the junction left unmatched. In germline, CDR1 is MDHEN, CDR2 SYDVKM. CDR3 bases: TGTGCCAGCAGTTCCCAGGGACAGGGGGATAATTCACCCCTCCACTTT. Protein: CASSSQGQGDNSPLHF.

The chain has TRBV5-1 and TRBJ1-4; TRBD1 might be the D (5 bases). V shed 4 bases and J shed 9 bases, with 28 bases lying between them. CDR1 and CDR2 from the germline V gene are SGHRS and YFSETQ. The CDR3 totals 18 residues. The CDR3 here is CASSPTLQEGILMKKLFF. In DNA form, the CDR3 reads TGCGCCAGCAGCCCCACACTCCAGGAGGGGATCCTAATGAAAAAACTGTTTTTT.

The chain links TRBV7-3 to TRBJ2-7; 7 nucleotides line up with TRBD1. Germline loops: CDR1 SGHTA, CDR2 FQGTGA. V lost 5 bases and J lost 3; bases outside the gene matches: 4. This CDR3 spans 13 amino acids. CDR3 sequence (DNA): TGTGCCAGCAGCCGCGACAGGGACTACGAGCAGTACTTC. The encoded protein is CASSRDRDYEQYF.

The gene calls are TRBV6-6 and TRBJ2-6; D is ambiguous. The ends were cut back, 4 bases at V and 2 bases at J, with 9 bases in the middle. This CDR3 has 15 amino acids. Germline V CDR1 and CDR2: MNHNY, SVGAGI (reference sequence). The CDR3 loop reads CASSFGAAGANVLTF. The CDR3 DNA reads TGTGCCAGCAGTTTTGGAGCCGCTGGGGCCAACGTCCTGACTTTC.

The chain recombines TRBV11-2 with TRBJ2-7, with TRBD1 as a possible D gene (6 bases). Germline CDR1 SGHAT, CDR2 FQNNGV. This CDR3 has 19 amino acids. V gave up 3 bases and J gave up 3 bases, with 27 bases separating them. In DNA, the CDR3 is TGTGCCAGCAGCTTTCTCCCCACCCCCACAGGGTTTACCGACTACGAGCAGTACTTC. Translation gives CASSFLPTPTGFTDYEQYF.

CDR3 bases: TGTGCCAGCAGCCCCCATCAAGGTACGCAGTATTTT. Its protein is CASSPHQGTQYF. The rearrangement joins TRBV9 to TRBJ2-3; D call uncertain. CDR3 length: 12 amino acids. From germline, CDR1 is SGDLS and CDR2 YYNGEE. V gave up 4 bases and J gave up 8 bases, with 11 bases separating them.

CDR3: CASLSTGDGSPLHF. The CDR3 DNA reads TGTGCCAGCCTCTCCACAGGGGACGGTTCACCCCTCCACTTT. J is TRBJ1-6 and V is TRBV25-1, with TRBD1 matching over 7 bases. This CDR3 is 14 amino acids long. V lost 8 bases, J lost 9 bases, and 10 bases stayed unmatched. Germline CDR1 and CDR2: MGHDK and SYGVNS.

In DNA, the CDR3 is TGCGCCAGCAGCCAAGGGCCGAGCACCGGGGAGCTGTTTTTT. Protein: CASSQGPSTGELFF. This sequence joins TRBV4-3 and TRBJ2-2; no definite D call. The germline gives CDR1 LGHNA, CDR2 YSLEER. The CDR3 runs to 14 residues. Trimming removed 1 base at V and 4 bases at J, with 7 bases between.

The chain has TRBV2 and TRBJ2-1; D is tentatively TRBD1 or TRBD2 (5 bases each). Trimming removed 3 bases at V and 0 bases at J, with 21 bases between. The V gene's germline CDR1 is SNHLY and CDR2 FYNNEI. This CDR3 contains 19 residues. CDR3 coding DNA: TGTGCCAGCAGTGACCGCCGGGGCTCCACCCTAAGCTCCTACAATGAGCAGTTCTTC. Its translation is CASSDRRGSTLSSYNEQFF.

Concerning this clone itself: This CDR3 is also generated by other DNA sequences in the sample. The J gene is TRBJ2-1, the V gene TRBV5-1; 7 nucleotides match TRBD1. This CDR3 has 15 amino acids. With 0 bases clipped from V and 4 bases from J, the junction kept 4 bases outside the gene matches. The V gene's germline CDR1 is SGHRS and CDR2 YFSETQ. CDR3 amino acids: CASSLVGTEYNEQFF. CDR3 bases: TGCGCCAGCAGCTTGGTAGGGACAGAGTACAATGAGCAGTTCTTC.

Turning to this clone: This CDR3 is also generated by other DNA sequences in the sample. The rearrangement joins TRBV5-4 to TRBJ1-1, with D maybe TRBD1 (5 bases). The CDR3 is 14 residues long. V was clipped by 0 bases and J by 2 bases, with 8 bases between them. The germline V gene encodes CDR1 SGHNT and CDR2 YYREEE (reference sequence). CDR3 nucleotide sequence: TGTGCCAGCAGCTTGGTAGGGGTTAACACTGAAGCTTTCTTT. It specifies CASSLVGVNTEAFF.

The V call is TRBV5-1, the J call TRBJ1-4; the D gene is possibly TRBD1 (6 bases). The germline V and J ends were trimmed by 4 bases and 4 bases, with 14 bases remaining between them. CDR1 and CDR2 from the germline V gene are SGHRS and YFSETQ. The CDR3 is 15 residues long. In DNA form, the CDR3 reads TGCGCCAGCAGCGTTAGGACAGACCGTAATGAAAAACTGTTTTTT. This sequence encodes CASSVRTDRNEKLFF.

About this clone: Different DNA sequences within this sample yield the same CDR3. V is TRBV5-1 and J is TRBJ2-5, with 9 bases aligning to TRBD1. The CDR3 is made up of 14 amino acids. The germline V gene encodes CDR1 SGHRS and CDR2 YFSETQ. Trimming cost V 3 bases and J 2 bases; bases outside gene matches: 2. The CDR3 sequence: CASSSGQGQETQYF. The CDR3 nucleotides are TGCGCCAGCAGCTCTGGACAGGGGCAAGAGACCCAGTACTTC.

This sequence joins TRBV10-3 and TRBJ2-2; D not certain. The germline CDR1 and CDR2 sequences are ENHRY and SYGVKD. Trimming shortened V by 10 bases and J by 5 bases, and 5 bases separated the two germline ends. The CDR3 totals 10 residues. CDR3 region: CATSTGELFF. The CDR3 DNA reads TGTGCCACCTCAACCGGGGAGCTGTTTTTT.

This clone was found a few times. The chain combines TRBV6-5 with TRBJ1-5; D gene unclear. The CDR3 sequence is 14 residues long. V was cut by 6 bases and J by 1 base, with 10 bases left in between. Germline CDR1 and CDR2: MNHEY and SVGAGI. CDR3 sequence: CASRGGGSNQPQHF. The CDR3 DNA is TGTGCCAGCAGGGGAGGCGGGAGCAATCAGCCCCAGCATTTT.

The chain joins TRBV11-2 to TRBJ2-1; 11 bases are a match to TRBD2. Per the germline V gene, CDR1 is SGHAT and CDR2 is FQNNGV. J lost 10 bases, V lost 1 base, and 6 bases had no gene match. The CDR3 is made up of 15 amino acids. DNA for the CDR3: TGTGCCAGCAGCTTAGTCCTAGCGGGGGGCGACGAGCAGTTCTTC. Amino acid sequence: CASSLVLAGGDEQFF.

Points on this clone: A junction boundary mismatches the germline segment, possibly from a read error. This sequence joins TRBV7-7 and TRBJ2-2, with TRBD2 matching 7 bases. This CDR3 has 14 amino acids. CDR1 and CDR2 from the germline V gene are SSHAT and FNYEAQ (reference sequence). The CDR3 region has the DNA TGTGCTAGCAGCCACGGGGAGGGTTTCGGGGAGCTGTTTTTT. It specifies CASSHGEGFGELFF. Full variable domain (missing parts from reference TRBV7-7 and TRBJ2-2): GAGVSQSPRYKVTKRGQDVTLRCDPISSHATLYWYQQALGQGPEFLTYFNYEAQPDKSGLPSDRFSAERPEGSISTLTIQRTEQRDSAMYRCASSHGEGFGELFFGEGSRLTVL.

The chain employs TRBV30 and TRBJ2-5; D is perhaps TRBD2 (7 bases). The CDR3 is 14 residues long. Trimming stripped 4 bases from V and 5 bases from J, with 17 bases between. The germline CDR1 and CDR2 sequences are GTSNPN and SVGIG (reference sequence). CDR3 sequence (DNA): TGTGCCTGGAACCGGGGGGATAGGGGGGAGACCCAGTACTTC. It encodes CAWNRGDRGETQYF.

V gene TRBV2 combines with J gene TRBJ1-2; 8 bases line up with TRBD1. The length of the CDR3 is 12 residues. The germline V gene has CDR1 SNHLY and CDR2 FYNNEI. Trimming cost V 10 bases and J 7 bases; bases outside gene matches: 8. This chain's CDR3 is CATLDRAGGYTF. CDR3 in DNA: TGTGCCACCTTGGACAGGGCGGGTGGCTACACCTTC.

The gene calls are TRBV19 and TRBJ2-2; 11 bases fit TRBD2. V was pared by 5 bases and J by 2 bases, with 4 bases of the junction left unmatched. Germline V gives CDR1 LNHDA, CDR2 SQIVND (reference sequence). The CDR3 length is 16 residues. CDR3 nucleotide sequence: TGTGCCAGTAGTTGGGGACTAGCGGCTAACACCGGGGAGCTGTTTTTT. As protein: CASSWGLAANTGELFF.

The chain employs TRBV27 and TRBJ2-1; 8 bases are a match to TRBD2. The ends lost 0 bases at V and 3 bases at J; junction bases unmatched: 7. The CDR3 totals 17 residues. Germline assignment: CDR1 MNHEY and CDR2 SMNVEV (reference sequence). CDR3 coding DNA: TGTGCCAGCAGTTTATCGCCACTAGCGGAAAACTACAATGAGCAGTTCTTC. Translating gives CASSLSPLAENYNEQFF.

V usage is TRBV11-3 and J usage is TRBJ1-1; 7 bases fit TRBD1. The CDR3 sequence is 14 residues long. CDR1 is SGHNT and CDR2 is YENEEA in the germline V gene. Trimming took 5 bases from V and 4 from J; bases not matched to a gene: 7. CDR3 nucleotide sequence: TGTGCCAGCAGCCCAACAGGGGTGGGCACTGAAGCTTTCTTT. Translation gives CASSPTGVGTEAFF.